This T cell receptor (beta chain) was observed in a study of type 1 and type 2 diabetes patients. Study background: T cells were magnetically sorted from PBMCs as CD4+ or CD8+ subsets. Sequencing for the whole study yielded about 18 million paired-end reads.

Germline CDR1 and CDR2: LGHNA and YSLEER. The CDR3 totals 14 residues. The junction had 4 bases not matched to a gene; V was cut back by 5 bases and J by 2 bases. Genomic DNA was the PCR template. Multiplex PCR with 30 forward and 13 reverse primers amplified the TCR beta CDR3. TCRdb analysed the multiplex PCR reads with MiXCR anew, one entry per CDR3 protein. The table records 280,000 or so distinct CDR3 sequences, roughly 50% of them present only once. This clonotype was found a few times. Antigen: not known. Study results and limitations: Some T1D-only expanded clones might appear in more T2D or control samples.

The source of this sequence is a man in his late teens or twenties with type 2 diabetes. The chain combines TRBV4-3 with TRBJ2-7; 9 bases fit TRBD1. What was sequenced was peripheral blood mononuclear cells (PBMCs). The CDR3 sequence is CASSVDRGPYEQYF. DNA of the CDR3: TGCGCCAGCAGCGTGGACAGGGGCCCCTACGAGCAGTACTTC.